A selection of T cell receptor beta chains follows, all from one sample in a study of shared clonotypes between healthy human individuals. Profiling relied on immunoSEQ multiplex PCR, and the TCRdb table lists in-frame clones only, not all of them. The data contain 2 million to 3 million clones, 93% of them singletons. The sequenced material came from naive CD4+ T cells from PBMCs. These receptors were taken from a man aged 18 to 29 in good health. Some clones in this sample may be carry-over from other donors' samples. The conserved cysteine and the conserved F or W are not part of the CDR3 here. D genes are given only for firm matches. The size entry is marked missing in some rows and otherwise reads once, few, many or a size class.

-,-,TRBV6-4,LRIREQY
TRBD2,-,TRBV28,ASSFLGTSGRNEQF
-,-,TRBV11-2,ASSLLVGRNEQF
-,-,TRBV5-8,ASILGVQGGPEKLF
TRBD2,-,TRBV5-1,ASSLDPAGVEEQY
TRBD2,-,TRBV7-3,ASSSLAGSEQF
TRBD1,few,TRBV2,ASTERTGPNYGYT
-,-,TRBV7-3,ASSNGAYNEQF
-,-,TRBV28,ASSPSRREQF
-,-,TRBV19,ASSRTSSYNEQF
TRBD2,-,TRBV28,ASSLSLARSSGYEQY
TRBD1,-,TRBV7-6,ASSFQDRGHEQY
TRBD2,-,TRBV5-1,ASSLSLAGTDTQY
-,-,TRBV5-4,ASSLRPGKGVEQY
TRBD2,-,TRBV28,ASSSPGGLASYNEQF
TRBD2,-,TRBV18,ASSPTGSSGSRYNEQF
-,once,TRBV11-3,ASSSGGSYEQY
TRBD1,-,TRBV5-1,ASSSRQGAANEKLF
-,-,TRBV4-2,ASSQEASAQDYEQY
-,-,TRBV5-1,ASREGGSQGNTIY
TRBD2,-,TRBV11-2,ASSLLAGVYEQY
-,-,TRBV18,ASSQTTNYGYT
TRBD2,-,TRBV4-1,ASSQFGLAATQGSTDTQY
-,-,TRBV11-2,ASSLDGLRATEAF
TRBD1,once,TRBV2,ASRTDRGDTQY
-,-,TRBV10-3,ASTNIGTEAF
-,-,TRBV28,ASSWTAEAF
-,-,TRBV18,ASSPGRSDYEQY
TRBD1,-,TRBV10-3,AISRTGIDTQY
-,-,TRBV6-1,ASSESLWGAT
-,few,TRBV2,ASSEEGSGYT
TRBD2,-,TRBV7-2,ASSLIAGGLGGELF
-,few,TRBV2,ASSDLPGNTIY
-,once,TRBV29-1,SVEEGVNQPQH
-,once,TRBV7-8,ASSSKTGRVIEQY
TRBD2,-,TRBV28,ASRHTGTTRLSEQF
-,-,TRBV5-6,ASSPGAGKNTGELF
-,-,TRBV6-5,ASRRDNLISYEQY
-,-,TRBV30,AWSVTDGEKLF
-,-,TRBV29-1,SVEDRSNGYT
-,once,TRBV9,ASSVGGSTDTQY
-,once,TRBV5-3,ARSLGDGYT
TRBD1,-,TRBV7-8,ASSPGQGASEAF
-,once,TRBV5-1,ASSRYQLGNTEAF
-,-,TRBV18,ASSPGRVTDTQY
-,-,TRBV7-2,ASSSATSLGTDTQY
-,-,TRBV9,ASSVVGQTNTEAF
TRBD1,-,TRBV27,APDRDRLLDTQY
-,once,TRBV2,ASRGGLFQETQY
TRBD2,-,TRBV5-8,ASSAIAGGPGETQY
TRBD1,-,TRBV28,ASGTGIDGSNQPQH
TRBD1,-,TRBV28,ASSLIGQGETQY
TRBD1,-,TRBV29-1,SVEKGARGYGYT
TRBD1,-,TRBV11-3,ASSLGTGIQTQY
-,-,TRBV5-1,ASSASGTSSYNEQF
TRBD2,-,TRBV28,AGKLAGGREQF
-,-,TRBV7-8,ASSLQVGSGNTIY
-,-,TRBV4-1,ASRGAGRNTIY